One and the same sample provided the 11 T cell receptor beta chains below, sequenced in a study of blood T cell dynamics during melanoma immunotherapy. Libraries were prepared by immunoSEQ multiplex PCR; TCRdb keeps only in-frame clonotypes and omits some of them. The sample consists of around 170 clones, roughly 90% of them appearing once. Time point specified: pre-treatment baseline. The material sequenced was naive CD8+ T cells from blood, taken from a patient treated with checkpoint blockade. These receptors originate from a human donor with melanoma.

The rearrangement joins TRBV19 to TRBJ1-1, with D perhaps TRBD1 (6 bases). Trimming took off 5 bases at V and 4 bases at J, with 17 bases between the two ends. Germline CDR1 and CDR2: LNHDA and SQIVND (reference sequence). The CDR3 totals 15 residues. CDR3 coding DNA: TGTGCCAGTAGTGCAATGGAGGGGGGCGGCACTGAAGCTTTCTTT. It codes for CASSAMEGGGTEAFF.

The chain's CDR3 is CASSVVVFSEQFF. DNA of the CDR3: TGTGCCAGCAGCGTAGTGGTTTTTAGTGAGCAGTTCTTC. J is TRBJ2-1 and V is TRBV9; D uncertain. The CDR3 is made up of 13 amino acids. The germline gives CDR1 SGDLS, CDR2 YYNGEE. The V and J ends lost 0 bases and 9 bases respectively, with 10 bases between them.

CDR3 DNA sequence: TGTGCCAGCAGTGAGGGTTATACGCAGTATTTT. Its translation is CASSEGYTQYF. This sequence joins TRBV25-1 and TRBJ2-3; D unresolved. The V end was cut by 3 bases, the J end by 7 bases, with 5 bases between. Per germline, CDR1 MGHDK and CDR2 SYGVNS. The length of the CDR3 is 11 residues.

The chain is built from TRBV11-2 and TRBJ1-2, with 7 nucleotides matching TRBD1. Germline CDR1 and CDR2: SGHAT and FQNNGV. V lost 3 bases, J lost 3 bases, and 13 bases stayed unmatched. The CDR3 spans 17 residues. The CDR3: CASSLATGEALYYGYTF. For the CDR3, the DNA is TGTGCCAGCAGCTTGGCTACAGGGGAGGCTCTCTACTATGGCTACACCTTC. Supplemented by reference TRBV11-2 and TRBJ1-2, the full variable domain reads EAGVAQSPRYKIIEKRQSVAFWCNPISGHATLYWYQQILGQGPKLLIQFQNNGVVDDSQLPKDRFSAERLKGVDSTLKIQPAKLEDSAVYLCASSLATGEALYYGYTFGSGTRLTVV.

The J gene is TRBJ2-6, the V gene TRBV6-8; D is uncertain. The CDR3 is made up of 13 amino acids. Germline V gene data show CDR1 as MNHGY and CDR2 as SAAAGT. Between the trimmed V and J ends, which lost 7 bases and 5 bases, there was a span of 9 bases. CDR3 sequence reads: CASKQSRANVLTF. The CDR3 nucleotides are TGTGCCAGCAAACAAAGTCGGGCCAACGTCCTGACTTTC.

Here the CDR3 DNA reads TGCAGCGTTTCGACAGGACGGACCGGGGAGCTGTTTTTT. It encodes CSVSTGRTGELFF. This rearrangement joins TRBV29-1 to TRBJ2-2; perhaps TRBD1 as D (6 bases). Germline-derived CDR1 and CDR2 are SQVTM and ANQGSEA. The CDR3 extends over 13 amino acids. With 5 bases removed from V and 5 bases from J, the gap between germline ends came to 12 bases.

Here the CDR3 reads CASSQGGLYEQYF. DNA for the CDR3: TGTGCCAGCAGCCAGGGTGGGCTCTACGAGCAGTACTTC. The chain recombines TRBV7-9 with TRBJ2-7, with TRBD1 as a possible D gene (5 bases). The CDR3 has 13 amino acids. CDR1 and CDR2 (germline): SEHNR, FQNEAQ (reference sequence). The V end was cut by 5 bases, the J end by 3 bases, with 11 bases between.

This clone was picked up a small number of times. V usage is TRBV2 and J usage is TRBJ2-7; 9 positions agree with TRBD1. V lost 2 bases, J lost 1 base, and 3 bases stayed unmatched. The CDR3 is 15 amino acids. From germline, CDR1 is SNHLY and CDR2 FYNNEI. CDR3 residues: CASSESGTGSYEQYF. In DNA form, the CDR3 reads TGTGCCAGCAGTGAATCGGGGACAGGGTCCTACGAGCAGTACTTC.

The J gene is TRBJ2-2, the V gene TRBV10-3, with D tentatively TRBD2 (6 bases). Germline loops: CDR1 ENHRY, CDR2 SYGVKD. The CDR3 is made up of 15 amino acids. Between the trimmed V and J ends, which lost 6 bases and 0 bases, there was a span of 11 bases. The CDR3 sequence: CAISLGLANTGELFF. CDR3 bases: TGTGCCATCAGCCTGGGACTCGCGAACACCGGGGAGCTGTTTTTT.

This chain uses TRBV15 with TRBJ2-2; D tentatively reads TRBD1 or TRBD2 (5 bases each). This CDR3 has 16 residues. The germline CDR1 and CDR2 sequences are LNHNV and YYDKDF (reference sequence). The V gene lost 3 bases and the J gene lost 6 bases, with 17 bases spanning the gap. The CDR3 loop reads CATSRGRGVSPGELFF. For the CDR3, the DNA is TGTGCCACCAGCAGGGGAAGAGGGGTGAGCCCCGGGGAGCTGTTTTTT.

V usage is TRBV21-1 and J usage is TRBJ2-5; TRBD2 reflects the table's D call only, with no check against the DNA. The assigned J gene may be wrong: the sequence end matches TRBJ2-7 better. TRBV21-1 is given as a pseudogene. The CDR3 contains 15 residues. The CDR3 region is CASRAASGVSYEQYF. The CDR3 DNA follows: TGTGCCAGCAGGGCGGCCAGCGGGGTCTCCTACGAGCAGTACTTC.